A single sample is the source of the 27 T cell receptor beta chains below, sequenced in a study of glioma-infiltrating T cells. Using RNA template, CDR3s of TCR alpha and beta were amplified with iRepertoire arm-PCR. Each CDR3 protein gets one entry after TCRdb re-called the multiplex PCR reads with MiXCR. The sample lists about 130,000 distinct CDR3 sequences; around 25% were seen once. Source material: glioma tissue, nonneoplastic brain tissue, or PBMCs (not recorded which). Receptors originate from a human donor with low-grade glioma or glioblastoma, undergoing nonglioma brain surgery, or in good health (not recorded which).

To note about this clonotype: Germline is not matched at one junction end, which may reflect a read error. The chain uses TRBV19 and TRBJ1-4; unclear D gene. Germline-derived CDR1 and CDR2 are LNHDA and SQIVND (reference sequence). The CDR3 covers 12 residues. CDR3: CASRLSNEKLFF. The CDR3 region has the DNA TGTGCCAGTCGGCTCTCTAATGAAAAACTGTTCTTT.

This clonotype has ten or more counts. This rearrangement joins TRBV6-2 or TRBV6-3 to TRBJ1-1, with D possibly matching TRBD1 (5 bases). Germline V gene sequence: CDR1 MNHEY, CDR2 SVGEGT. This CDR3 is built from 15 residues. Trimming took 0 bases from V and 7 from J, leaving 15 bases between them. The DNA of the CDR3 is TGTGCCAGCAGTTACTCTAAAGTCCCAGGGATTGAAGCTTTCTTT. This sequence encodes CASSYSKVPGIEAFF.

This clonotype was counted between two and nine times. One base away lies a much larger clone, so this may be a sequencing read error. The chain combines TRBV6-2 or TRBV6-3 with TRBJ1-5; maybe TRBD1 (6 bases). From germline, CDR1 is MNHEY and CDR2 SVGEGT. This CDR3 has 13 residues. The CDR3 loop reads CASSRQANQPRHF. The CDR3 DNA sequence: TGTGCCAGCAGTAGACAGGCGAACCAGCCCCGGCATTTT.

CDR3 in DNA: TGTGCCAGCAGCTTAGAGATTCCCTACGAGCAGTACGTC. This gives the protein CASSLEIPYEQYV. The rearrangement uses TRBV7-2 and TRBJ2-7; D remains ambiguous. The germline V and J ends were trimmed by 1 base and 2 bases, with 6 bases remaining between them. Germline-derived CDR1 and CDR2 are SGHTA and FQGNSA. This CDR3 is 13 amino acids long.

Note on this clonotype: This sequence may be a read error, since a much larger clone differs from it by one base. This chain links TRBV20-1 with TRBJ2-3; 11 bases fit TRBD2. CDR3 length: 16 residues. J lost 2 bases, V lost 8 bases, and 12 bases had no gene match. The V gene's germline CDR1 is DFQATT and CDR2 SNEGSKA (reference sequence). The CDR3 nucleotides are TGCAGTACGAGGGGGCTAGCGGGGGGATACACAGATACGCAGTATTTT. Its translation is CSTRGLAGGYTDTQYF.

The chain recombines TRBV29-1 with TRBJ1-1; a weak D match, TRBD1 (6 bases). Trimming left V 6 bases short and J 1 base short, with 12 bases between. The CDR3 length is 13 residues. Germline V CDR1 and CDR2: SQVTM, ANQGSEA. CDR3 in amino acids: CSVGSGQNTEAFF. The CDR3 DNA is TGCAGCGTCGGATCGGGACAGAACACTGAAGCTTTCTTT. Variable domain in full (rest from reference TRBV29-1 and TRBJ1-1): SAVISQKPSRDICQRGTSLTIQCQVDSQVTMMFWYRQQPGQSLTLIATANQGSEATYESGFVIDKFPISRPNLTFSTLTVSNMSPEDSSIYLCSVGSGQNTEAFFGQGTRLTVV.

In its sample, this clonotype was seen once. A junction boundary mismatches the germline segment, possibly from a read error. The chain is built from TRBV6-9 and TRBJ2-5; no firm D call. The CDR3 is made up of 13 amino acids. CDR1 is MNHGY, CDR2 SVAAGI, per germline. CDR3 loop: CASSGSFQETQYF. CDR3 nucleotides: TGCGCCAGCAGTGGCAGTTTCCAAGAGACCCAGTACTTC.

The CDR3 DNA reads TGTGCCACCAGTGATCGACAGGGGGCCCCGCCAAGAAGGACCTACAATGAGCAGTTCTTC. Translation: CATSDRQGAPPRRTYNEQFF. V and J are TRBV24-1 and TRBJ2-1, with TRBD1 matching 10 bases. The CDR3 is 20 residues long. The V and J ends lost 3 bases and 2 bases, in that order; junction bases with no gene match: 15. Germline CDR1 KGHDR, CDR2 SFDVKD.

The V and J genes are TRBV3-1 and TRBJ2-7; D uncertain. This CDR3 region has 13 residues. The germline gives CDR1 LGHDT, CDR2 YNNKEL (reference sequence). V lost 3 bases to trimming and J lost 5 bases, with 11 bases between them. The chain's CDR3 is CASSQLPRDEQYV. The CDR3 DNA is TGTGCCAGCAGCCAGCTGCCACGGGACGAGCAGTACGTC.

This clonotype was detected only a few times. This chain links TRBV28 with TRBJ2-7; D tentatively fits TRBD1 or TRBD2 (6 bases each). The germline V and J ends were trimmed by 5 bases and 3 bases, with 17 bases remaining between them. Germline V gene data show CDR1 as MDHEN and CDR2 as SYDVKM. The CDR3 loop spans 15 amino acids. CDR3 sequence (DNA): TGTGCCAGCAGTCGGCCGGGGGCACCGAACTACGAGCAGTACGTC. Protein sequence: CASSRPGAPNYEQYV.

The CDR3: CASSLRGQETQHF. The CDR3 bases are TGTGCCAGCAGCTTAAGGGGACAAGAGACCCAGCATTTT. The rearrangement links TRBV11-1 to TRBJ1-5, with a possible D match to TRBD1 (6 bases). The CDR3 loop spans 13 amino acids. The V gene's germline CDR1 is SGHAT and CDR2 FQDESV (reference sequence). Trimming stripped 2 bases from V and 11 bases from J, with 13 bases between.

This clonotype came up a few times. The chain is built from TRBV7-2 and TRBJ2-5, with TRBD2 as a possible D gene (6 bases). Germline-derived CDR1 and CDR2 are SGHTA and FQGNSA. V shed 1 base and J shed 5 bases, with 11 bases lying between them. The CDR3 runs to 14 residues. The CDR3 DNA sequence: TGTGCCAGCAGCTTAGTTGTTAGCGGCGAGACCCAGTACTTC. Translated, it gives CASSLVVSGETQYF.

This clonotype was counted at least ten times. The chain has TRBV6-6 and TRBJ2-1, with D possibly TRBD2 on 6 matching bases. Trimming left V 0 bases short and J 7 bases short, with 16 bases between. The CDR3 sequence is 16 residues long. Germline V lookup: CDR1 MNHNY, CDR2 SVGAGI (reference sequence). The CDR3 DNA reads TGTGCCAGCAGTTACTCGTTCCCTAGCGTTTATAATGAGCAGTTCTTC. Translating gives CASSYSFPSVYNEQFF.

As regards this clonotype: At one of its ends the junction is not consistent with the germline gene, which may arise from a read error. J is TRBJ2-5 and V is TRBV28; D might be TRBD1 (6 bases). Germline V lookup: CDR1 MDHEN, CDR2 SYDVKM. The CDR3 is made up of 13 amino acids. The CDR3 protein is CASSQGFQETQHF. In nucleotides, the CDR3 is TGTGCCAGCAGCCAGGGGTTCCAAGAGACCCAGCACTTC.

In this sample, this clonotype turned up a few times. The chain links TRBV6-1 to TRBJ2-3; D tentatively reads TRBD1 or TRBD2 (6 bases each). V gave up 5 bases and J gave up 6 bases, with 18 bases separating them. CDR1 MNHNS and CDR2 SASEGT come from the germline V gene. The CDR3 has 15 amino acids. Here the CDR3 DNA reads TGTGCCAGCAGTCACAGCGGGTCCCAGGGGGATACGCAGTATTTT. This translates into CASSHSGSQGDTQYF.

This chain joins TRBV4-1 and TRBJ2-2; no clear D. V lost 3 bases and J lost 2, with 10 bases in between. The CDR3 has 15 residues. CDR1 and CDR2 from the germline V gene are MGHRA and YSYEKL. The CDR3: CASSQSGANTGELFF. CDR3 DNA sequence: TGCGCCAGCAGCCAGTCAGGAGCTAACACCGGGGAGCTGTTTTTT.

This clonotype was recorded at least ten times. The chain uses TRBV24-1 and TRBJ1-2; TRBD1 matches at 12 bases. With 2 bases clipped from V and 4 bases from J, the junction kept 4 bases outside the gene matches. Looked up from germline, CDR1 is KGHDR and CDR2 is SFDVKD. The CDR3 extends over 16 amino acids. In DNA, the CDR3 is TGTGCCACCAGTGATTCGGGGACAGGGGGCATCTATGGCTACACCTTC. Translating gives CATSDSGTGGIYGYTF.

V and J are TRBV19 and TRBJ2-7; TRBD1 agrees at 9 bases. Looked up from germline, CDR1 is LNHDA and CDR2 is SQIVND (reference sequence). This CDR3 comprises 13 residues. The CDR3, as DNA: TGTGCCATTAGTACCGACAGGGGGACCGAGCAGTACGTC. Its protein product is CAISTDRGTEQYV.

This clonotype was observed a few times. The chain recombines TRBV6-1 with TRBJ1-1; D may be TRBD1 (5 bases). Germline V gene data show CDR1 as MNHNS and CDR2 as SASEGT. The CDR3 is made up of 15 amino acids. Trimming removed 8 bases from V and 4 bases from J, with 20 bases in between. In DNA form, the CDR3 reads TGTGCCAGCCACTCCGGGACTTTCCCGGGCACTGAAGCTTTCTTT. This codes for CASHSGTFPGTEAFF.

This clonotype was counted at least ten times. The chain has TRBV6-1 and TRBJ2-1; D is ambiguous. The germline V and J ends were trimmed by 5 bases and 10 bases, with 15 bases remaining between them. Per the germline V gene, CDR1 is MNHNS and CDR2 is SASEGT. The CDR3 has 13 residues. CDR3 DNA: TGTGCCAGCAGTTTACCCCCACCCGGGGAGCAGTTCTTC. It yields the protein CASSLPPPGEQFF.

Points on this clonotype: At one of its ends the junction is not consistent with the germline gene, which may arise from a read error. This sequence joins TRBV19 and TRBJ2-4; no clear D gene. CDR3 length equals 12 residues. Germline CDR1 and CDR2: LNHDA and SQIVND (reference sequence). The chain's CDR3 is CSSKGGRTIQYF. The CDR3 region has the DNA TGTTCCAGTAAAGGCGGCCGCACCATTCAGTACTTC.

The chain recombines TRBV7-2 with TRBJ2-3; D remains unclear. Germline CDR1 is SGHTA and CDR2 is FQGNSA. Trimming took off 5 bases at V and 4 bases at J, with 7 bases between the two ends. The CDR3 has 12 residues. In nucleotides, the CDR3 is TGTGCCAGCAGCCGAAGTTCAGATACGCAGTATTTT. Translated, it gives CASSRSSDTQYF. Combining the CDR3 with reference TRBV7-2 and TRBJ2-3 gives the whole variable domain GAGVSQSPSNKVTEKGKDVELRCDPISGHTALYWYRQSLGQGLEFLIYFQGNSAPDKSGLPSDRFSAERTGGSVSTLTIQRTQQEDSAVYLCASSRSSDTQYFGPGTRLTVL.

The chain has TRBV19 and TRBJ2-3; 7 nucleotides agree with TRBD1. Per germline, CDR1 LNHDA and CDR2 SQIVND (reference sequence). The CDR3 extends over 13 amino acids. Losses at the gene ends were 4 bases for V and 4 bases for J; bases not matched to a gene: 2. CDR3 DNA sequence: TGTGCCAGTAGTACCGACAGGGCAGATACGCAGTATTTT. Its translation: CASSTDRADTQYF.

V usage is TRBV5-1 and J usage is TRBJ1-5; 7 bases map to TRBD1. V lost 4 bases to trimming and J lost 0 bases; unmatched junction nucleotides: 10. The CDR3 consists of 17 residues. Germline V gives CDR1 SGHRS, CDR2 YFSETQ. CDR3 in DNA: TGCGCCAGCAGCCGTCTTCCCGGGACAGATAGCAATCAGCCCCAGCATTTT. Translated: CASSRLPGTDSNQPQHF.

The sample holds many counts of this clonotype. The chain uses TRBV6-6 and TRBJ1-3; D is unclear. Trimming removed 0 bases at V and 0 bases at J, with 9 bases between. The CDR3 covers 16 residues. Germline V gene sequence: CDR1 MNHNY, CDR2 SVGAGI (reference sequence). CDR3 region: CASSYSGSHSGNTIYF. The CDR3 nucleotides read TGTGCCAGCAGTTACTCCGGCAGTCACTCTGGAAACACCATATATTTT.

The V call is TRBV3-1, the J call TRBJ2-3, with D perhaps matching TRBD2 (6 bases). The length of the CDR3 is 14 residues. CDR1 is LGHDT and CDR2 is YNNKEL in the germline V gene (reference sequence). V was clipped by 6 bases and J by 6 bases, with 16 bases between them. The CDR3: CASRRASETDTQYF. The CDR3 nucleotides are TGTGCCAGCAGGAGGGCTAGCGAGACGGATACGCAGTATTTT.

Many counts were recorded for this clonotype. The chain links TRBV20-1 to TRBJ2-3; 7 bases fit TRBD2. CDR1 and CDR2 from the germline V gene are DFQATT and SNEGSKA (reference sequence). V gave up 2 bases and J gave up 2 bases; unmatched junction bases: 4. The CDR3 is 14 amino acids. This CDR3 reads CSARFSGDTDTQYF. In nucleotides, the CDR3 is TGCAGTGCTAGATTCAGCGGGGACACAGATACGCAGTATTTT.